A selection of T cell receptor beta chains follows, all from one sample in a study of control samples from healthy donors and cancer patients. Repertoires were generated with immunoSEQ multiplex PCR, while TCRdb's copy carries only in-frame clones and drops some. The sample carries around 28,000 clones, around nine tenths recorded once. The sample comprised PBMCs. The receptors derive from a woman in her 40s with lung cancer. CDR3s include the opening cysteine and the closing phenylalanine or tryptophan. D genes are given only for firm matches. Some rows have no size entry. The others give once, few or many, or a class for an expanded clone.

V	D	J	size	DNA	CDR3
TRBV12-5	NA	TRBJ2-7	NA	TGTGCTAGTGGTTTGGAGACCGAGCCCAACGAGCAGTACTTC	CASGLETEPNEQYF
TRBV11-3	NA	TRBJ1-4	NA	TGTGCCAGCAGCTTAGAAGGGGGGAGAGCTAATGAAAAACTGTTTTTT	CASSLEGGRANEKLFF
TRBV11-2	TRBD1	TRBJ1-6	NA	TGTGCCAGCAGCTTACTAAGGGGGCGTGATTCACCCCTCCACTTT	CASSLLRGRDSPLHF
TRBV3-1/TRBV3-2	NA	TRBJ2-2	NA	TGTGCCAGCAGCCAAGGGAGGGGGAACACCGGGGAGCTGTTTTTT	CASSQGRGNTGELFF
TRBV5-4	TRBD1	TRBJ2-2	NA	TGTGCCAGCAGACGAAGACAGGGCGGTACCGGGGAGCTGTTTTTT	CASRRRQGGTGELFF
TRBV2	TRBD2	TRBJ2-1	once	TGTGCCAGCACTCCCTTCCCGGGGGGTGAGCAGTTCTTC	CASTPFPGGEQFF
TRBV27	NA	TRBJ1-3	NA	TGTGCCAGCAGTTTAACAGGAGCTGGAGGAAACACCATATATTTT	CASSLTGAGGNTIYF
TRBV5-4	TRBD2	TRBJ2-1	once	TGTGCCAGCAGCCCAGCGGGGGGCGTCTACAATGAGCAGTTCTTC	CASSPAGGVYNEQFF
TRBV4-3	TRBD2	TRBJ2-2	once	TGCGCCAGCAGCCAGAGCGGGGGGGAAGCCGGGGAGCTGTTTTTT	CASSQSGGEAGELFF
TRBV19	TRBD1	TRBJ2-2	NA	TGTGCCAGTAGTAGCTACACCGGGACAGGGGTTACCGGGGAGCTGTTTTTT	CASSSYTGTGVTGELFF